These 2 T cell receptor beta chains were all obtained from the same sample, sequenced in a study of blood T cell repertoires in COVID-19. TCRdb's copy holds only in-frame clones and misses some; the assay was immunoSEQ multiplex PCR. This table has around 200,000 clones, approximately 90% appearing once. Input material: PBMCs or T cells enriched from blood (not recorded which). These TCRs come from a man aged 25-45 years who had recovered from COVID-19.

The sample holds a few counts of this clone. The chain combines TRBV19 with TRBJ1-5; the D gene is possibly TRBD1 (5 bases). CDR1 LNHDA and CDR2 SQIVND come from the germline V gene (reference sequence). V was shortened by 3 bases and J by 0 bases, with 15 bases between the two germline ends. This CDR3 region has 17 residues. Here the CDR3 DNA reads TGTGCCAGTAGTATGACAGTGGGTGGCCGTAGCAATCAGCCCCAGCATTTT. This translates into CASSMTVGGRSNQPQHF.

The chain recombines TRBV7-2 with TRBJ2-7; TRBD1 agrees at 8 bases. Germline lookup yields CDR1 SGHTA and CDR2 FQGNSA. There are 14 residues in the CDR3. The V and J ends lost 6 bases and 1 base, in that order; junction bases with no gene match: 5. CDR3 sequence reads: CASRRDRRSYEQYF. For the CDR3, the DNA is TGTGCCAGCAGGAGGGACAGGCGTTCCTACGAGCAGTACTTC.